Listed below are T cell receptor beta chains from one sample, sequenced in a study of blood T cell repertoires in COVID-19. Clones were sequenced by immunoSEQ multiplex PCR, and TCRdb holds only the in-frame ones, with some missing. The sample lists around 150,000 clones, about 81% occurring once. Input material: peripheral blood. Source of these receptors: a human donor in a cohort sampled during active COVID-19. CDR3s include the opening cysteine and the closing phenylalanine or tryptophan.

j_call v_call cdr3_aa
TRBJ2-1 TRBV10-3 CAISPQNEQFF
TRBJ2-6 TRBV2 CASSDRGANVLTF
TRBJ1-1 TRBV10-2 CASGSSYTEAFF
TRBJ2-1 TRBV2 CASTLVVAAQGEQFF
TRBJ2-7 TRBV7-9 CASSLTDGYEQYF
TRBJ1-4 TRBV7-9 CASSLVGGENEKLFF
TRBJ2-7 TRBV28 CASGSYEQYF
TRBJ1-1 TRBV12-5 CASGLVLTGGDTEAFF
TRBJ2-7 TRBV11-2 CASSLRGNSYEQYF
TRBJ2-7 TRBV12-5 CASGLRDEQYF
TRBJ1-5 TRBV7-2 CASSRDGGSNQPQHF